This T cell receptor (beta chain) was recorded in a study of shared clonotypes between healthy human individuals (dated by TCRdb to 2018 to 2021). Some background on the complete study: Three men and a couple of women, aged 18 to 49 years, made up the cohort. Leukapheresis yielded between about 0.9 and 9 billion PBMCs per donor. To increase sequencing depth and limit assay-specific biases, TCR repertoire library preparation and sequencing were carried out by different laboratories using diverse techniques. The study deeply sequenced blood TCR repertoires of about five healthy adults to estimate repertoire size and the extent of clonotype sharing between individuals. What the authors observed across the whole study: Because the study included only a small number of donors, the genetic and exposure-history diversity represented was limited. Pairwise subsampling indicated that sequencing depth was expected to affect the degree of clonotype sharing among donors. Sampling was restricted to blood, and TCR repertoires in tissue are likely to differ from TCR repertoires in blood.

TCR CDR3 regions were amplified from genomic DNA by multiplex PCR using the deep immunoSEQ assay. For each cell subset, the extracted genomic DNA was distributed evenly across all wells of several immunoSEQ 96-well plates, and each plate served as one replicate. For unsorted PBMC, roughly 0.3 ug genomic DNA, equal to about 29,000 T cell genomes, was loaded into each replicate PCR. Unsorted PBMC genomic DNA was sequenced across ten immunoSEQ deep assay plates. Purified libraries were quantified with a Qubit 3.0 fluorometer, sized on a Bioanalyzer 2100, and re-quantified with the KAPA Library Quantification kit. Each immunoSEQ 96-well plate was sequenced on its own single-read 150-cycle Illumina NextSeq 550 flow cell. The source study handled its data this way. Because only junctional sequences without quality scores were contained in the immunoSEQ output, filtering matching that applied to full-length reads could not be performed. To assign V/J genes and CDR3, sequences were annotated against IMGT germline references using PyIR, a Python wrapper for IgBLAST v1.9. Any read was removed if the V/J assignment was weak (E-value above 1e-6), the CDR3 was missing, or the read contained stop codons, out-of-frame junctions, or ambiguous translated residues. V3J clonotypes were defined as sequences sharing the same inferred V gene, J gene, and CDR3 amino acid sequence. The percentage overlap between two repertoires was calculated by dividing the number of shared unique clonotypes by the size of the smaller repertoire. RTK rarefaction, the Chao1 estimator, and Recon v2.1 estimates of unobserved clonotypes were used to assess repertoire richness. Held by TCRdb, this immuneACCESS table contains in-frame sequences only and omits some clones. Under half of the omission traces to an unresolved V gene where checked; the cause of the rest is unknown. V and J calls plus clone size are reproduced from that table; the DNA served to infer D and trimming. The sample has some 500,000 clones on record, roughly 78% of them singletons. About 12% of the sample comes from the top ten.

The donors were healthy, HIV-negative adults who had no recently reported acute infections or vaccinations. Only Caucasian adults living in Nashville, Tennessee, USA were represented among the donors. In the unsorted samples, 85 million to 100 million PBMCs were counted, and genomic DNA was extracted using the QIAamp DNA Blood Mini kit. Blood was collected by leukapheresis, and PBMCs were isolated by Ficoll-Histopaque density gradient centrifugation and then cryopreserved in liquid nitrogen vapor phase. On this clone itself: Its antigen specificity is not known. It has no much larger one-base neighbor in the sample; base qualities were not kept.

Based on the germline V gene (reference sequence), the CDR1 and CDR2 sequences are GTSNPN and SVGIG. The germline V end is reduced by 0 bases and the J end by 5 bases; junction bases left unmatched: 3. There are 14 amino acids in the CDR3, from cysteine to phenylalanine inclusive. Left in the record is the CDR3 DNA by itself, 42 bases read in frame from the first base. Recombination linked TRBV30 to TRBJ2-2, with 7 bases aligning to TRBD2. The sample was PBMCs. The sequence was collected from a woman aged 40 to 50 in good health. Some clones in this sample may be carry-over from other donors' samples. Here is the DNA: TGTGCCTGGAGTGTTCTTAGCGGGACCGGGGAGCTGTTTTTT. Its protein reads: CAWSVLSGTGELFF.